These 16 T cell receptor beta chains share one sample of origin, sequenced in a study of tumour-infiltrating T cells in Burkitt lymphoma. TCRdb's table, derived via immunoSEQ multiplex PCR, lists solely in-frame clones and lacks some. The data show about 2,800 clones, with under 80% seen just once and about 13% held by the top ten. Sequencing used tumor tissue. These receptors were obtained from a human donor with diffuse large B-cell lymphoma.

The rearrangement joins TRBV7-2 to TRBJ2-3, with 7 bases aligning to TRBD2. The CDR3 is made up of 15 amino acids. Trimming removed 5 bases from V and 6 bases from J; junction bases left unmatched: 11. The germline gives CDR1 SGHTA, CDR2 FQGNSA. CDR3 DNA: TGTGCCAGCAGCCTTAGAGCGGGATCGGCGGATACGCAGTATTTT. Translated: CASSLRAGSADTQYF.

The chain joins TRBV2 to TRBJ2-5; a weak D match, TRBD2 (6 bases). The germline V gene encodes CDR1 SNHLY and CDR2 FYNNEI. V shed 5 bases and J shed 2 bases, with 9 bases lying between them. This CDR3 has 13 amino acids. CDR3: CASSWTIQETQYF. CDR3 nucleotide sequence: TGTGCCAGCAGTTGGACTATACAAGAGACCCAGTACTTC.

The chain combines TRBV2 with TRBJ1-1; the D gene is possibly TRBD1 (5 bases). CDR1 is SNHLY and CDR2 is FYNNEI in the germline V gene. The V and J ends lost 2 bases and 1 base respectively, with 8 bases between them. The CDR3 contains 14 residues. The DNA of the CDR3 is TGTGCCAGCAGTGAAAATAGGGGGAACACTGAAGCTTTCTTT. Translation gives CASSENRGNTEAFF.

The chain carries TRBV25-1 and TRBJ1-2; D gene unclear. Germline V gene lookup returns CDR1 MGHDK and CDR2 SYGVNS. V was pared by 1 base and J by 4 bases, with 7 bases between. The CDR3 spans 13 residues. CDR3 amino acids: CASSELEGYGYTF. For the CDR3, the DNA is TGTGCCAGCAGTGAATTGGAGGGCTATGGCTACACCTTC.

The V gene is TRBV7-2, the J gene TRBJ2-7; 9 bases line up with TRBD1. Germline V gene lookup returns CDR1 SGHTA and CDR2 FQGNSA. The CDR3 is made up of 16 amino acids. V shed 1 base, J shed 2 bases, and the junction held 6 bases outside the gene matches. CDR3 loop: CASSLVGQGWAYEQYF. The CDR3 DNA follows: TGTGCCAGCAGCTTAGTGGGACAGGGATGGGCCTACGAGCAGTACTTC.

This chain connects TRBV18 to TRBJ2-5; D unclear. Trimming took 6 bases from V and 3 from J, leaving 8 bases between them. The CDR3 sequence is 12 residues long. CDR1 KGHSH and CDR2 LQKENI come from the germline V gene. The CDR3 loop is CASSPQEETQYF. The CDR3 region has the DNA TGTGCCAGCTCCCCCCAAGAAGAGACCCAGTACTTC.

A few counts support this clone. The V and J genes are TRBV5-4 and TRBJ2-7; 8 positions agree with TRBD2. Trimming at V came to 7 bases and at J to 2 bases, leaving 11 bases not matched to a gene. Germline-derived CDR1 and CDR2 are SGHNT and YYREEE (reference sequence). The CDR3 consists of 15 residues. The CDR3 sequence is CASAPGGRQTYEQYF. Here the CDR3 DNA reads TGTGCCAGCGCCCCCGGCGGGAGGCAAACCTACGAGCAGTACTTC.

J is TRBJ2-7 and V is TRBV13; D is possibly TRBD1 (5 bases). Germline V lookup: CDR1 PRHDT, CDR2 FYEKMQ (reference sequence). The CDR3 is made up of 14 amino acids. The germline V and J ends were trimmed by 0 bases and 4 bases, with 10 bases remaining between them. DNA for the CDR3: TGTGCCAGCAGCTTAGGCATGACAGTTTACGAGCAGTACTTC. Residues: CASSLGMTVYEQYF.

The chain links TRBV7-6 to TRBJ1-3, with D perhaps TRBD1 (5 bases). V was pared by 9 bases and J by 7 bases, with 16 bases between. The CDR3 totals 13 residues. In germline, CDR1 is SGHVS, CDR2 FNYEAQ. This CDR3 is CASKLGEGNTIYF. The CDR3 nucleotides are TGTGCCAGTAAGCTTGGTGAGGGGAACACCATATATTTT.

This clone was observed a single time. This chain connects TRBV7-6 to TRBJ2-7, with a weak D call TRBD1 (6 bases). The V gene's germline CDR1 is SGHVS and CDR2 FNYEAQ. This CDR3 contains 13 residues. The ends were cut back, 5 bases at V and 3 bases at J, with 11 bases in the middle. CDR3 loop: CASSPTDSYEQYF. The CDR3 bases are TGTGCCAGCAGCCCCACGGACAGCTACGAGCAGTACTTC.

The V and J genes are TRBV9 and TRBJ2-2, with D hard to call. Germline V gives CDR1 SGDLS, CDR2 YYNGEE. CDR3 size: 12 residues. V was cut by 1 base and J by 6 bases, with 4 bases left in between. The CDR3 here is CASSVPPGELFF. CDR3 coding DNA: TGTGCCAGCAGCGTACCTCCCGGGGAGCTGTTTTTT.

This sequence joins TRBV2 and TRBJ1-5; perhaps TRBD1 as D (5 bases). This CDR3 is built from 15 residues. Trimming stripped 3 bases from V and 3 bases from J, with 12 bases between. Germline lookup yields CDR1 SNHLY and CDR2 FYNNEI. CDR3 protein: CASSDTGRTNQPQHF. CDR3 nucleotide sequence: TGTGCCAGCAGTGATACGGGACGGACCAATCAGCCCCAGCATTTT.

J is TRBJ2-1 and V is TRBV6-5; 10 nucleotides agree with TRBD1. Germline CDR1 and CDR2: MNHEY and SVGAGI. The J segment lost 12 bases and the V segment lost 7 bases, leaving 6 bases of the junction unmatched. The CDR3 loop spans 12 amino acids. The CDR3 bases are TGTGCCAGCAACCGGGGACAGGGGCCGCAGTTCTTC. As protein: CASNRGQGPQFF.

The V and J genes are TRBV7-2 and TRBJ2-7; maybe TRBD2 (5 bases). Trimming shortened V by 6 bases and J by 6 bases, and 24 bases separated the two germline ends. The CDR3 length is 16 residues. In germline, CDR1 is SGHTA, CDR2 FQGNSA. The CDR3 DNA follows: TGTGCCAGCAGGAGAGGGTCGGGGTCGGGGATGTCCGAGCAGTACTTC. Translating gives CASRRGSGSGMSEQYF.

By its share, this clone is large. V is TRBV7-2 and J is TRBJ2-7, with a weak D call TRBD2 (5 bases). The length of the CDR3 is 17 residues. Trimming left V 5 bases short and J 0 bases short, with 20 bases between. Germline CDR1 is SGHTA and CDR2 is FQGNSA. The DNA of the CDR3 is TGTGCCAGCAGCGGATGGTCGGGGAGATCCTCCTCCTACGAGCAGTACTTC. Its translation is CASSGWSGRSSSYEQYF.

The chain recombines TRBV28 with TRBJ1-4; D is ambiguous. There are 11 residues in the CDR3. Trimming stripped 3 bases from V and 8 bases from J, with 4 bases between. Germline lookup yields CDR1 MDHEN and CDR2 SYDVKM. In nucleotides, the CDR3 is TGTGCCAGCAGTTTTCGAGAAAAACTGTTTTTT. Translated: CASSFREKLFF.